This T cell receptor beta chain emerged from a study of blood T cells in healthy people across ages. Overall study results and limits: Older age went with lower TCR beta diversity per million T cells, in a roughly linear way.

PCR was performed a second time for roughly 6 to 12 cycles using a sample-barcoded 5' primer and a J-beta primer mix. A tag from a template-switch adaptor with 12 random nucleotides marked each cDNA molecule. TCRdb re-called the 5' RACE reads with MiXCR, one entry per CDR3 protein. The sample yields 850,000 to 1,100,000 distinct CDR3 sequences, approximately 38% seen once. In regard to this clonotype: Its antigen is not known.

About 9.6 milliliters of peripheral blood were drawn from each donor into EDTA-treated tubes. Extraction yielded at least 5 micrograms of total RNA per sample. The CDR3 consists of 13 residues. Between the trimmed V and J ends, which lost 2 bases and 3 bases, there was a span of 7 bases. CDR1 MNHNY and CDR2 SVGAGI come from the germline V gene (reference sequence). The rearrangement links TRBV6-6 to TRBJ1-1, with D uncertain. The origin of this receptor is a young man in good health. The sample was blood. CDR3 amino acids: CASSYRTDTEAFF. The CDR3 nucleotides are TGTGCCAGCAGTTACAGGACTGACACTGAAGCTTTCTTT.